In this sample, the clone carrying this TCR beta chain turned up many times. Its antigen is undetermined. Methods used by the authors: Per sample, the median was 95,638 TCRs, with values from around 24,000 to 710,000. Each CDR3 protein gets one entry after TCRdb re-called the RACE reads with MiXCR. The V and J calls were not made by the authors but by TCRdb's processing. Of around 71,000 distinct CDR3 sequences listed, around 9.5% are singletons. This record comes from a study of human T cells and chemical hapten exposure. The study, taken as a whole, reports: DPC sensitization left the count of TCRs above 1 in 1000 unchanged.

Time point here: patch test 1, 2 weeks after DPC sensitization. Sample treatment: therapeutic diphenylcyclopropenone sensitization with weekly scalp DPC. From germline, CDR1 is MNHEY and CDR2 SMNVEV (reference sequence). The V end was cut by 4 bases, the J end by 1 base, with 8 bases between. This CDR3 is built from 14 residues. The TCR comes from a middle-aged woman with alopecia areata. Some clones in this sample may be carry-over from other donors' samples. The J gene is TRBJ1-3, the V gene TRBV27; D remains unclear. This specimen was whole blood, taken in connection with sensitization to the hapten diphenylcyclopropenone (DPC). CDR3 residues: CASSSAGSGNTIYF. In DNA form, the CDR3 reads TGTGCCAGCAGTTCCGCGGGGTCTGGAAACACCATATATTTT.